This T cell receptor beta chain comes out of a study of T cell repertoires in cytomegalovirus infection. One entry per CDR3 protein, called by TCRdb with MiXCR from the reads. The repertoire holds 150,000 to 200,000 distinct CDR3 sequences, with roughly a sixth as singletons. This CDR3 region has 12 residues. CDR1 is KGHDR and CDR2 is SFDVKD in the germline V gene. The V gene lost 3 bases and the J gene lost 7 bases, with 9 bases spanning the gap. This clonotype was observed a few times. The sequenced sample was CD8+ T cells from PBMCs. The sequence was collected from a human donor in good health (CMV status not recorded). Some clones in this sample may be carry-over from other donors' samples. The V gene is TRBV24-1, the J gene TRBJ2-7; no firm D call. The CDR3 here is CATSDDGWEQYF. The CDR3 nucleotides read TGTGCCACCAGTGATGACGGCTGGGAGCAGTACTTC.